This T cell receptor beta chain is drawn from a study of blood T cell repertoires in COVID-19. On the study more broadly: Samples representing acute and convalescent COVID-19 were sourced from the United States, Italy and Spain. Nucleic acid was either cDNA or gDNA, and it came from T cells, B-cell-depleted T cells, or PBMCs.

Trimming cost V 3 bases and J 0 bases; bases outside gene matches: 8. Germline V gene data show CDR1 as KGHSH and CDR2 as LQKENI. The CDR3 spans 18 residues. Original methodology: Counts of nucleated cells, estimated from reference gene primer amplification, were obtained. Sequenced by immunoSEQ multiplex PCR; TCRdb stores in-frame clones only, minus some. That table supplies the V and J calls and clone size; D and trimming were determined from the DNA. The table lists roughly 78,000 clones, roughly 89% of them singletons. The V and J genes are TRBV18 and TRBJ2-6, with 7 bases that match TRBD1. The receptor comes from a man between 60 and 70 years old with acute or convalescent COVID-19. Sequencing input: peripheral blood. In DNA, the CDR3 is TGTGCCAGCTCACCTCGGGACAGCACCATCTCTGGGGCCAACGTCCTGACTTTC. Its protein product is CASSPRDSTISGANVLTF.